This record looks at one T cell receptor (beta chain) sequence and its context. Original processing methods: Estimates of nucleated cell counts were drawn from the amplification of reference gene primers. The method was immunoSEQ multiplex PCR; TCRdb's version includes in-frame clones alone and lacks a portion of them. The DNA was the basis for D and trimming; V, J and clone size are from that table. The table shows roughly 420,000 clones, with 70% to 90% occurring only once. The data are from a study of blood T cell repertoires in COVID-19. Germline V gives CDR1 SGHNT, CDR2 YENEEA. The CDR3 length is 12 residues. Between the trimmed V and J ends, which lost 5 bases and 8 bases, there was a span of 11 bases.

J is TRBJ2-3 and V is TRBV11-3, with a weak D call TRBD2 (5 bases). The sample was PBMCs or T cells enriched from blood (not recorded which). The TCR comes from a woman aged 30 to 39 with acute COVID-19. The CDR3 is CASSRASGTQYF. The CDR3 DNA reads TGTGCCAGCAGCCGAGCAAGCGGTACGCAGTATTTT. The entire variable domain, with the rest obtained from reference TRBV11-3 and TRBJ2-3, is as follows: EAGVVQSPRYKIIEKKQPVAFWCNPISGHNTLYWYLQNLGQGPELLIRYENEEAVDDSQLPKDRFSAERLKGVDSTLKIQPAELGDSAVYLCASSRASGTQYFGPGTRLTVL.